This entry lists 24 T cell receptor beta chains sequenced from one sample in a study of CD8+ T cells in alopecia areata. Treatment given: oral pan-JAK inhibitor, 5-10 mg twice daily. RNA extraction and reverse transcription yielded cDNA as sequencing template. Using immunoSEQ multiplex PCR, the repertoire was profiled, and TCRdb retains in-frame clones only, with some absent. The table includes about 270,000 clones, 60% detected once. The source material was CD4+ T cells sorted from blood, sampled between weeks 51 and 54, from a patient treated with tofacitinib. These receptors all come from a human donor with alopecia areata.

This chain links TRBV10-3 with TRBJ2-5; D may correspond to TRBD1 or TRBD2 (5 bases each). Trimming left V 6 bases short and J 5 bases short, with 16 bases between. There are 14 residues in the CDR3. The germline gives CDR1 ENHRY, CDR2 SYGVKD. The chain's CDR3 is CAISKGTGGETQYF. The CDR3 DNA reads TGTGCCATCAGCAAGGGGACCGGTGGGGAGACCCAGTACTTC.

In its sample, this clone was seen once. The chain joins TRBV29-1 to TRBJ2-3; D perhaps matches TRBD2 (6 bases). Trimming stripped 3 bases from V and 0 bases from J, with 13 bases between. The germline V gene encodes CDR1 SQVTM and CDR2 ANQGSEA. This CDR3 is built from 15 residues. DNA of the CDR3: TGCAGCGTTGATGAGACTAGGACTAGCACAGATACGCAGTATTTT. Protein sequence: CSVDETRTSTDTQYF.

The CDR3 DNA reads as TGCAGCGTTAGACTCAGGGGGAGTTCCTACGAGCAGTACTTC. Protein sequence: CSVRLRGSSYEQYF. The chain carries TRBV29-1 and TRBJ2-7, with 7 bases identical to TRBD1. V lost 5 bases, J lost 1 base, and 8 bases stayed unmatched. The length of the CDR3 is 14 residues. CDR1 is SQVTM, CDR2 ANQGSEA, per germline.

This clone was detected only once. This chain links TRBV7-2 with TRBJ1-1; D gene uncertain. This CDR3 is built from 14 residues. Germline CDR1 reads SGHTA; CDR2 reads FQGNSA. Deletions cut 1 base from V and 5 bases from J, with 11 bases between. CDR3 amino acids: CASSLGREMTEAFF. The CDR3 region has the DNA TGTGCCAGCAGCTTAGGGCGGGAGATGACTGAAGCTTTCTTT.

The chain recombines TRBV2 with TRBJ2-7, with D unresolved. The CDR3 runs 16 residues. V was clipped by 6 bases and J by 3 bases, with 21 bases between them. The germline V gene has CDR1 SNHLY and CDR2 FYNNEI. CDR3 loop: CASRMYRTTYYYEQYF. The CDR3 DNA reads TGTGCCAGCAGAATGTATCGTACAACCTATTACTACGAGCAGTACTTC.

The CDR3 DNA sequence: TGTGCCAGCAGTGAGAGCCAGGCCCAAGAGACCCAGTACTTC. Translating gives CASSESQAQETQYF. The rearrangement uses TRBV6-1 and TRBJ2-5; D not certain. The V gene lost 3 bases and the J gene lost 1 base, with 9 bases spanning the gap. The CDR3 is 14 residues long. Germline assignment: CDR1 MNHNS and CDR2 SASEGT.

This clone has only a few counts. This chain connects TRBV4-2 to TRBJ2-7, with D perhaps TRBD1 (7 bases). The CDR3 has 14 amino acids. The germline gives CDR1 LGHNA, CDR2 YNFKEQ. V was shortened by 0 bases and J by 5 bases, with 11 bases between the two germline ends. CDR3 nucleotides: TGTGCCAGCAGCCAAGACAGGGGGGTAAACGAGCAGTACTTC. Its translation is CASSQDRGVNEQYF.

The chain combines TRBV5-4 with TRBJ2-1; a weak D match, TRBD2 (7 bases). Per germline, CDR1 SGHNT and CDR2 YYREEE (reference sequence). This CDR3 has 17 amino acids. Trimming took 4 bases from V and 0 from J, leaving 17 bases between them. As DNA, the CDR3 is TGTGCCAGCAGCCCTTTCGGTGGGGGGGCCTCCTACAATGAGCAGTTCTTC. It codes for CASSPFGGGASYNEQFF.

Only one count was recorded for this clone. V is TRBV9 and J is TRBJ2-6, with D perhaps TRBD1 (6 bases). The germline V gene encodes CDR1 SGDLS and CDR2 YYNGEE. The CDR3 has 17 residues. The germline V and J ends were trimmed by 3 bases and 0 bases, with 13 bases remaining between them. The CDR3 DNA reads TGTGCCAGCAGCGGGCGACAGGTTTCCTCTGGGGCCAACGTCCTGACTTTC. Translated: CASSGRQVSSGANVLTF.

This sequence joins TRBV5-1 and TRBJ2-7, with 11 bases that match TRBD1. CDR1 and CDR2 (germline): SGHRS, YFSETQ. The CDR3 covers 14 residues. The ends lost 4 bases at V and 5 bases at J; junction bases unmatched: 5. CDR3 residues: CASSTGQGAHEQYF. In DNA form, the CDR3 reads TGCGCCAGCAGCACCGGACAGGGGGCGCACGAGCAGTACTTC.

This rearrangement joins TRBV9 to TRBJ1-6; D gene ambiguous. V was clipped by 0 bases and J by 3 bases, with 7 bases between them. The CDR3 sequence is 15 residues long. From germline, CDR1 is SGDLS and CDR2 YYNGEE. The DNA for the CDR3 is TGTGCCAGCAGCGTAGAGCAGGTCTATAATTCACCCCTCCACTTT. Encoded protein: CASSVEQVYNSPLHF.

The gene calls are TRBV5-4 and TRBJ2-3; weak D call: TRBD1 (6 bases). Germline CDR1 reads SGHNT; CDR2 reads YYREEE (reference sequence). V lost 0 bases and J 2 bases, leaving 10 bases between the germline ends. The CDR3 contains 15 residues. The CDR3 DNA reads as TGTGCCAGCAGCTTGGGACAGGCGGACACAGATACGCAGTATTTT. Protein product: CASSLGQADTDTQYF.

The chain has TRBV2 and TRBJ1-1, with a tentative D call TRBD1 (6 bases). V was clipped by 9 bases and J by 1 base, with 12 bases between them. Germline V lookup: CDR1 SNHLY, CDR2 FYNNEI. The CDR3 is 13 residues long. In DNA, the CDR3 is TGTGCCAGTGCTGGACAGTGGAACACTGAAGCTTTCTTT. Amino acids: CASAGQWNTEAFF.

The chain combines TRBV29-1 with TRBJ2-3; D is perhaps TRBD2 (6 bases). Looked up from germline, CDR1 is SQVTM and CDR2 is ANQGSEA. The ends were cut back, 8 bases at V and 8 bases at J, with 14 bases in the middle. CDR3 length equals 11 residues. CDR3 region: CSPGEEGTQYF. In DNA form, the CDR3 reads TGCAGCCCCGGGGAGGAGGGTACGCAGTATTTT.

This clone appeared a few times. V and J are TRBV29-1 and TRBJ2-1; D remains ambiguous. Trimming left V 8 bases short and J 0 bases short, with 14 bases between. Per the germline V gene, CDR1 is SQVTM and CDR2 is ANQGSEA. The CDR3 is 14 amino acids. CDR3 sequence: CSFYLESSYNEQFF. CDR3 DNA sequence: TGCAGCTTCTACCTGGAGAGCTCCTACAATGAGCAGTTCTTC.

The chain employs TRBV6-5 and TRBJ2-7, with TRBD1 identical over 7 bases. V gave up 6 bases and J gave up 6 bases; unmatched junction bases: 8. CDR3 length equals 13 residues. CDR1 and CDR2 from the germline V gene are MNHEY and SVGAGI. The CDR3 region has the DNA TGTGCCAGCAGACAACAGGGGATGCGCGAGCAGTACTTC. Translation gives CASRQQGMREQYF.

This clone came up once. The chain is built from TRBV9 and TRBJ2-6; D might be TRBD1 (6 bases). The ends were cut back, 3 bases at V and 0 bases at J, with 25 bases in the middle. The CDR3 has 21 residues. Germline V gene data show CDR1 as SGDLS and CDR2 as YYNGEE. CDR3 in amino acids: CASSERRDRRYWGSGANVLTF. As DNA, the CDR3 is TGTGCCAGCAGCGAGCGGAGAGACAGGCGGTATTGGGGCTCTGGGGCCAACGTCCTGACTTTC.

This chain links TRBV4-2 with TRBJ1-6; perhaps TRBD1 as D (5 bases). This CDR3 region has 14 residues. Germline CDR1 and CDR2: LGHNA and YNFKEQ. The V gene lost 0 bases and the J gene lost 10 bases, with 10 bases spanning the gap. The chain's CDR3 is CASSQEGPRSPLHF. For the CDR3, the DNA is TGTGCCAGCAGCCAAGAGGGGCCAAGGTCACCCCTCCACTTT.

Only a few counts were recorded for this clone. The V gene is TRBV4-1, the J gene TRBJ2-1, with 10 bases matching TRBD1. This CDR3 has 17 amino acids. In germline, CDR1 is MGHRA, CDR2 YSYEKL. V trimming: 0 bases; J trimming: 2 bases; junction bases outside the gene matches: 4. CDR3 coding DNA: TGCGCCAGCAGCCAAGAGCGGACAGGGGGGGCCTACAATGAGCAGTTCTTC. It translates to CASSQERTGGAYNEQFF.

This clone was recorded a few times. The chain joins TRBV11-2 to TRBJ2-3; D may be TRBD2 (6 bases). This CDR3 is built from 14 residues. Looked up from germline, CDR1 is SGHAT and CDR2 is FQNNGV. Trimming shortened V by 3 bases and J by 11 bases, and 18 bases separated the two germline ends. This chain's CDR3 is CASSFLPEAGRQYF. The CDR3 region has the DNA TGTGCCAGCAGCTTTCTGCCAGAGGCCGGGAGGCAGTATTTT.

This rearrangement joins TRBV29-1 to TRBJ2-3, with D possibly being TRBD1 (6 bases). V lost 6 bases to trimming and J lost 6 bases, with 19 bases between them. Germline V gene lookup returns CDR1 SQVTM and CDR2 ANQGSEA. This CDR3 comprises 14 residues. The DNA for the CDR3 is TGCAGCGTCCTAGGGGGTCCCGTTGGGGATACGCAGTATTTT. The encoded protein is CSVLGGPVGDTQYF.

This clone was seen only a few times. V usage is TRBV2 and J usage is TRBJ2-3; 8 bases map to TRBD2. Germline CDR1 and CDR2: SNHLY and FYNNEI. This CDR3 has 14 residues. V lost 8 bases to trimming and J lost 1 base; unmatched junction nucleotides: 5. The CDR3 DNA reads as TGTGCCAGCTCGATACTAGCGGGCACAGATACGCAGTATTTT. Amino acid sequence: CASSILAGTDTQYF.

This clone was found once. The V gene is TRBV29-1, the J gene TRBJ2-7; no firm D call. Trimming took 4 bases from V and 7 from J, leaving 17 bases between them. Germline CDR1 is SQVTM and CDR2 is ANQGSEA. This CDR3 spans 13 amino acids. In DNA form, the CDR3 reads TGCAGCGTTGCTCGGCCACTATCTGAGGAGCAGTACTTC. This codes for CSVARPLSEEQYF.

The chain's CDR3 is CASSQDLDRPETQYF. CDR3 in DNA: TGCGCCAGCAGCCAAGACCTGGACAGGCCGGAGACCCAGTACTTC. The chain employs TRBV4-1 and TRBJ2-5; 7 bases agree with TRBD1. Germline CDR1 is MGHRA and CDR2 is YSYEKL. There are 15 residues in the CDR3. V dropped 0 bases and J dropped 5; count of bases not matched to a gene: 6.